This T cell receptor beta chain was found in a study of tumor-infiltrating lymphocytes in primary liver carcinoma. This CDR3 spans 15 amino acids. Trimming at V came to 5 bases and at J to 6 bases, leaving 10 bases not matched to a gene. Germline CDR1 reads SEHNR; CDR2 reads FQNEAQ (reference sequence). Findings of the study overall: Tumor-blood pairs (like tumor-adjacent pairs) overlapped less than tumor region pairs did. Tumor tissue displayed a significantly greater top-250-clone fraction than blood (p = 0.039).

Priming with a constant-region primer yielded TCR beta cDNA from 500 ng total RNA. Libraries covering TCR beta were generated through three nested multiplex PCR rounds (using a slightly modified ARM-PCR). Amplification in the first two PCR rounds was performed using TRBV1-TRBV30 forward primers and a C-beta reverse primer for roughly 10 cycles each. TCRdb re-called the multiplex PCR reads through MiXCR, storing one row per CDR3 protein. The profile shows fewer than 350,000 distinct CDR3 sequences, over 55% of them singletons. This clonotype has a handful of counts. Its antigen is currently unknown. Blood RNA came from unsorted whole blood; germline DNA was also extracted.

What was sequenced was peripheral blood. This rearrangement joins TRBV7-9 to TRBJ2-1; 7 nucleotides line up with TRBD2. The TCR was taken from a man in his forties with primary liver carcinoma and hepatitis B virus infection. Written as DNA, the CDR3 is TGTGCCAGCAGCCCCGGGTCGAGGGAGGGCAATGAGCAGTTCTTC. Residues: CASSPGSREGNEQFF.